This is a list of T cell receptor beta chains from one sample in a study of blood T cell repertoires in COVID-19. Clones were sequenced by immunoSEQ multiplex PCR, and TCRdb holds only the in-frame ones, with some missing. The sample has approximately 280,000 clones; roughly 89% are singletons. Sequencing was carried out using peripheral blood. The receptors derive from a man aged 35-49 years with acute or convalescent COVID-19. Each CDR3 is given with its conserved first and last residue. Each record gives: V gene, clone size, D gene, J gene, CDR3 protein, CDR3 DNA. A D gene is named only where the DNA matches it firmly. Expanded clones get a size class; other rows say once, few or many, or leave the size out.

V: TRBV6-4; size: .; D: TRBD1; J: TRBJ1-5; CDR3: CASSALTGSNNQPQHF; DNA: TGTGCCAGCAGTGCCCTGACAGGGAGTAATAATCAGCCCCAGCATTTT
V: TRBV7-8; size: .; D: TRBD2; J: TRBJ2-7; CDR3: CASSSFSGGDSYEQYF; DNA: TGTGCCAGCAGCTCCTTTAGCGGGGGTGATTCCTACGAGCAGTACTTC
V: TRBV7-3; size: once; D: .; J: TRBJ1-1; CDR3: CASSLTGNTEAFF; DNA: TGTGCCAGCAGCTTAACCGGGAACACTGAAGCTTTCTTT
V: TRBV12-3/TRBV12-4; size: .; D: .; J: TRBJ2-2; CDR3: CAGGVGTGELFF; DNA: TGTGCCGGCGGGGTGGGCACCGGGGAGCTGTTTTTT
V: TRBV29-1; size: .; D: TRBD2; J: TRBJ2-1; CDR3: CSVPRLAGGPGNEQFF; DNA: TGCAGCGTACCCCGACTAGCGGGGGGGCCGGGCAATGAGCAGTTCTTC
V: TRBV7-2; size: .; D: TRBD2; J: TRBJ2-1; CDR3: CASTSSGGRYNEQFF; DNA: TGTGCCAGCACCTCTAGCGGGGGGCGCTACAATGAGCAGTTCTTC
V: TRBV19; size: .; D: TRBD1; J: TRBJ1-1; CDR3: CASSLTGAANTEAFF; DNA: TGTGCCAGTAGTCTGACAGGGGCCGCGAACACTGAAGCTTTCTTT
V: TRBV6-5; size: .; D: .; J: TRBJ1-3; CDR3: CASSSRGNIYF; DNA: TGTGCCAGCAGTTCCCGGGGAAACATATATTTT
V: TRBV7-6; size: .; D: .; J: TRBJ2-1; CDR3: CASSLQPQRVSYNEQFF; DNA: TGTGCCAGCAGCCTACAGCCCCAGAGAGTCTCCTACAATGAGCAGTTCTTC
V: TRBV6-6; size: .; D: .; J: TRBJ1-4; CDR3: CASSSNRVVGEKLFF; DNA: TGTGCCAGCAGCTCCAACAGGGTAGTCGGGGAAAAACTGTTTTTT
V: TRBV2; size: .; D: .; J: TRBJ2-1; CDR3: CASSEKAPVRVPQGEQFF; DNA: TGTGCCAGCAGTGAAAAGGCGCCGGTGCGCGTTCCGCAGGGTGAGCAGTTCTTC
V: TRBV3-1/TRBV3-2; size: .; D: .; J: TRBJ1-1; CDR3: CASSQGAGKGEAFF; DNA: TGTGCCAGCAGCCAAGGTGCGGGGAAGGGTGAAGCTTTCTTT
V: TRBV5-1; size: few; D: TRBD1; J: TRBJ1-2; CDR3: CASSLPGQGTHGYTF; DNA: TGCGCCAGCAGCTTGCCGGGACAGGGGACCCATGGCTACACCTTC
V: TRBV29-1; size: .; D: .; J: TRBJ1-2; CDR3: CSVVLKQGLSSNYGYTF; DNA: TGCAGCGTTGTTCTCAAACAGGGACTATCTTCTAACTATGGCTACACCTTC
V: TRBV5-1; size: .; D: .; J: TRBJ2-3; CDR3: CASGPWGQGADTQYF; DNA: TGCGCCAGCGGGCCTTGGGGGCAAGGCGCAGATACGCAGTATTTT
V: TRBV4-1; size: .; D: TRBD1; J: TRBJ1-6; CDR3: CASSPEDRVGSPLHF; DNA: TGCGCCAGCAGTCCCGAAGACAGGGTGGGTTCACCCCTCCACTTT
V: TRBV27; size: .; D: TRBD1; J: TRBJ1-1; CDR3: CASSQVRGLQNTEAFF; DNA: TGTGCCAGCAGTCAGGTTAGGGGGCTTCAGAACACTGAAGCTTTCTTT